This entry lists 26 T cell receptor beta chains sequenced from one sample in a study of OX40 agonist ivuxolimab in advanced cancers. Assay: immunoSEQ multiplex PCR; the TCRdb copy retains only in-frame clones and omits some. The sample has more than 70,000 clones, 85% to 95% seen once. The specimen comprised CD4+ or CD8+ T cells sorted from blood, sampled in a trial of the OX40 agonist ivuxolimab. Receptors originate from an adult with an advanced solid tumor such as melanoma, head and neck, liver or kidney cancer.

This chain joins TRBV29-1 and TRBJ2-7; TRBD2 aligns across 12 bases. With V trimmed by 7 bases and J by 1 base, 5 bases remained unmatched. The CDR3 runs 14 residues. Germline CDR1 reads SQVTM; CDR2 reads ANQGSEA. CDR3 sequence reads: CSALTSGGSYEQYF. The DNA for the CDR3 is TGCAGCGCCCTGACTAGCGGGGGTTCCTACGAGCAGTACTTC.

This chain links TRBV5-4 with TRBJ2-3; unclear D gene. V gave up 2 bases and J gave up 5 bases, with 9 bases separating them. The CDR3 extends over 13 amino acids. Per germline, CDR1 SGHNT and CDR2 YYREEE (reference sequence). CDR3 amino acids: CASSFMVEDTQYF. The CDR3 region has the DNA TGTGCCAGCAGCTTCATGGTAGAAGATACGCAGTATTTT.

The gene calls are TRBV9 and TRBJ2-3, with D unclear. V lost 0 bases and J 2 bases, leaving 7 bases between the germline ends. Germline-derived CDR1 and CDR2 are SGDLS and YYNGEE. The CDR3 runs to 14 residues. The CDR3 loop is CASSVVDFTDTQYF. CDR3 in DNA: TGTGCCAGCAGCGTAGTAGACTTCACAGATACGCAGTATTTT.

As DNA, the CDR3 is TGTGCCAGCAGTTTTAGCGGGAGGGCCAGGGAGCAGTACTTC. This translates into CASSFSGRAREQYF. The chain carries TRBV6-6 and TRBJ2-7; 11 nucleotides agree with TRBD2. The length of the CDR3 is 14 residues. Germline V gives CDR1 MNHNY, CDR2 SVGAGI (reference sequence). Trimming cost V 4 bases and J 7 bases; bases outside gene matches: 6.

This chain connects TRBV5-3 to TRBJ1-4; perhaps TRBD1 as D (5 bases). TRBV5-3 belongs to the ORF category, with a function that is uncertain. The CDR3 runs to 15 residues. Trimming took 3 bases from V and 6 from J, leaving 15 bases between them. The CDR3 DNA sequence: TGTGCCAGAAGCTATAAGGGCCAGGGCGATGAAAAACTGTTTTTT. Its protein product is CARSYKGQGDEKLFF.

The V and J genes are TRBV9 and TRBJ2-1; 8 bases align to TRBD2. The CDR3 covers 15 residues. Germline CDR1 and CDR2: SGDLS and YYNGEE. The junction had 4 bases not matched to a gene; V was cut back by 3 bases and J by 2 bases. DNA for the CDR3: TGTGCCAGCAGCGGAGCGGGGGTCACCTACAATGAGCAGTTCTTC. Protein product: CASSGAGVTYNEQFF.

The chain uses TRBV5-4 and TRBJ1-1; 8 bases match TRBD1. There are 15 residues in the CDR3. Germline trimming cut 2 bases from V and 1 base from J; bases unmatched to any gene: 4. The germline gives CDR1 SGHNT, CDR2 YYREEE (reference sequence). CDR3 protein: CASSFIGQGNTEAFF. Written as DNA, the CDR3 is TGTGCCAGCAGCTTCATAGGACAGGGGAACACTGAAGCTTTCTTT.

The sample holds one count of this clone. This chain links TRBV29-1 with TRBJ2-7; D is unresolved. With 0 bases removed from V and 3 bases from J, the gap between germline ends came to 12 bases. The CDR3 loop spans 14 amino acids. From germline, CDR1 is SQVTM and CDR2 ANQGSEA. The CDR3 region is CSVEEASPNYEQYF. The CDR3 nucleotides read TGCAGCGTTGAAGAGGCCTCCCCCAACTACGAGCAGTACTTC.

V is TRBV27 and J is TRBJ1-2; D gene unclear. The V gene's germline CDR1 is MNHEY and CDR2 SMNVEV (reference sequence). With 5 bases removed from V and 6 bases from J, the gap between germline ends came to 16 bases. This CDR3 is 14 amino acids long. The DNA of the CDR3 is TGTGCCAGCAGTCCCCGCCATCGCGGGGATGGCTACACCTTC. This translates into CASSPRHRGDGYTF.

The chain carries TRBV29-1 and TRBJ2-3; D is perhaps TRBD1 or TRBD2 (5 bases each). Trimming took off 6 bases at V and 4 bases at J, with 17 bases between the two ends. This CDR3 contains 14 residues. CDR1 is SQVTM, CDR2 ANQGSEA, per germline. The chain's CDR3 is CSVGDPPEADTQYF. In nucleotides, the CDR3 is TGCAGCGTAGGGGACCCCCCGGAAGCAGATACGCAGTATTTT.

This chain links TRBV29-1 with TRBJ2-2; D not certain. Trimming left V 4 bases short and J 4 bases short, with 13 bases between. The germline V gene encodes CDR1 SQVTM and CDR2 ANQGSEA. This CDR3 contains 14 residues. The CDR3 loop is CSVVFLSSTGELFF. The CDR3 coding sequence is TGCAGCGTTGTATTCCTTTCAAGCACCGGGGAGCTGTTTTTT.

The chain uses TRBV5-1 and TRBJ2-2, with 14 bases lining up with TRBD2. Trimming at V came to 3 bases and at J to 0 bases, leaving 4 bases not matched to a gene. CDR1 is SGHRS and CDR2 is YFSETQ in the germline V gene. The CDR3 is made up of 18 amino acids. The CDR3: CASSSGTSGSSNTGELFF. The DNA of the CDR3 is TGCGCCAGCAGCTCCGGGACTAGCGGGAGTTCGAACACCGGGGAGCTGTTTTTT. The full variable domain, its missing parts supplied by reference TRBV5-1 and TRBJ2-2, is KAGVTQTPRYLIKTRGQQVTLSCSPISGHRSVSWYQQTPGQGLQFLFEYFSETQRNKGNFPGRFSGRQFSNSRSEMNVSTLELGDSALYLCASSSGTSGSSNTGELFFGEGSRLTVL.

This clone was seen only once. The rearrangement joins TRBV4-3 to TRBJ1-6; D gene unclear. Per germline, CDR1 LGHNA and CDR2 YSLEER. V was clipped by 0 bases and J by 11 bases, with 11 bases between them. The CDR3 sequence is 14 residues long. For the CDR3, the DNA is TGCGCCAGCAGCCAAGATGGAGTCACACCACCCCTCCACTTT. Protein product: CASSQDGVTPPLHF.

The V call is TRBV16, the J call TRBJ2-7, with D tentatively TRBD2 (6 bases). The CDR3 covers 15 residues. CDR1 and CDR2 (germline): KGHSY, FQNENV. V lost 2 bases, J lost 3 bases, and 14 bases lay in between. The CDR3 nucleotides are TGTGCCAGCAGCCAAGCTTTGGAGGGCTACTACGAGCAGTACTTC. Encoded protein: CASSQALEGYYEQYF.

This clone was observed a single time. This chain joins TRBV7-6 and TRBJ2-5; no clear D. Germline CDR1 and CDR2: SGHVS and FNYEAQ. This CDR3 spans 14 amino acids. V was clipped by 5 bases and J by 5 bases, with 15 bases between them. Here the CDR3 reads CASSTTGSWETQYF. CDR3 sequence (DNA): TGTGCCAGCAGCACTACCGGTTCATGGGAGACCCAGTACTTC.

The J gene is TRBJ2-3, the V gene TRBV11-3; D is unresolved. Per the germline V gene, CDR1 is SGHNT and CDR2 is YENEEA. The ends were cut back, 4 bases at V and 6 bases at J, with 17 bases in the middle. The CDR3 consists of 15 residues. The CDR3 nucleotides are TGTGCCAGCAGCTATCTAACAGCTCCATTGGATACGCAGTATTTT. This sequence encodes CASSYLTAPLDTQYF.

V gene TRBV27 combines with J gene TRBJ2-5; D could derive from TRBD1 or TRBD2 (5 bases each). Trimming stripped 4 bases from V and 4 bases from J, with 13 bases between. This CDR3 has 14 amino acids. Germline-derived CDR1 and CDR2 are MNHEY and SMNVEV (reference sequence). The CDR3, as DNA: TGTGCCAGCAGTTACGGGACCGATGGAGAGACCCAGTACTTC. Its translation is CASSYGTDGETQYF.

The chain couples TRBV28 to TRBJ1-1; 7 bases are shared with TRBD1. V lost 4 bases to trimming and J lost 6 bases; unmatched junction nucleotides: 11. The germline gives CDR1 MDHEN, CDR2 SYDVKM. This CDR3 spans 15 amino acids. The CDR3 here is CASSSRAGGGPEAFF. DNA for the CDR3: TGTGCCAGCAGTTCAAGAGCAGGGGGTGGACCTGAAGCTTTCTTT.

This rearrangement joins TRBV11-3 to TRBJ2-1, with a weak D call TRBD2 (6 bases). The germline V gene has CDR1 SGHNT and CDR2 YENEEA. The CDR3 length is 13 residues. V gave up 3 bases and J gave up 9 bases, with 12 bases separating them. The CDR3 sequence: CASSLARGGEQFF. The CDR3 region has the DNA TGTGCCAGCAGCTTGGCGCGGGGCGGTGAGCAGTTCTTC.

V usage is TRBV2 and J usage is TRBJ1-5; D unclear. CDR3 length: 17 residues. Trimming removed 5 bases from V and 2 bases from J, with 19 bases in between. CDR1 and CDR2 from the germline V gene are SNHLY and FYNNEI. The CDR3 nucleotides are TGTGCCAGCAGTCTTACCGGGTCAACCCGAGGCAATCAGCCCCAGCATTTT. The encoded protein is CASSLTGSTRGNQPQHF.

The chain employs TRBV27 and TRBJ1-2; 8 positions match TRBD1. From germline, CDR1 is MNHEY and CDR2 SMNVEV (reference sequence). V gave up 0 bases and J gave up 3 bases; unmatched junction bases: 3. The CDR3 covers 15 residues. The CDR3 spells CASSLSGQGYYGYTF. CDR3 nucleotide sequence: TGTGCCAGCAGTTTATCAGGACAGGGTTACTATGGCTACACCTTC.

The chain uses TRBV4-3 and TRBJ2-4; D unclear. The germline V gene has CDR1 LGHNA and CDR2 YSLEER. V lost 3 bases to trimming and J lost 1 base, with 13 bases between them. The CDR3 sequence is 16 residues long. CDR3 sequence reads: CASSQSPLGAKNIQYF. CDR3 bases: TGCGCCAGCAGCCAGTCCCCCCTTGGCGCCAAAAACATTCAGTACTTC.

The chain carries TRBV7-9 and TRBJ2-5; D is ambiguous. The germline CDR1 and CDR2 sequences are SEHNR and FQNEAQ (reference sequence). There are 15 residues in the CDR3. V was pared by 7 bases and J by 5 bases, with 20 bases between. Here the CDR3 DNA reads TGTGCCAGCACCCGCCAAGCGACATGGCAGGAGACCCAGTACTTC. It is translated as CASTRQATWQETQYF.

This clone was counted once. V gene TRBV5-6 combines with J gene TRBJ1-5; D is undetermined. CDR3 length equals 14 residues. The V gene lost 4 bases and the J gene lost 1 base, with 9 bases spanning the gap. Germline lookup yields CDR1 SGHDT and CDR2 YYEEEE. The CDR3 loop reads CASSPSFSNQPQHF. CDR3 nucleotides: TGTGCCAGCAGCCCTTCCTTCAGCAATCAGCCCCAGCATTTT.

The CDR3 loop reads CASSPDRNSGNTIYF. DNA for the CDR3: TGTGCCAGCAGCCCCGACAGAAACTCTGGAAACACCATATATTTT. V is TRBV2 and J is TRBJ1-3; the D gene is possibly TRBD1 (5 bases). The CDR3 is 15 amino acids. The ends were cut back, 6 bases at V and 0 bases at J, with 12 bases in the middle. The V gene's germline CDR1 is SNHLY and CDR2 FYNNEI.

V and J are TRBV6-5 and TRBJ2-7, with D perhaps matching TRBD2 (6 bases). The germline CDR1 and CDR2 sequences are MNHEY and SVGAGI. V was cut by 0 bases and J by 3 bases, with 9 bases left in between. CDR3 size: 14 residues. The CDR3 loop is CASSYSASDYEQYF. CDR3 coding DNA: TGTGCCAGCAGTTACTCGGCTAGCGACTACGAGCAGTACTTC.